This TCR beta chain was sequenced in a study of blood T cells in healthy people across ages. Study conclusions and caveats: One million T cells yielded diversity estimates that were considered underestimates.

The CDR3 is 14 residues long. V shed 3 bases and J 2 bases; nucleotides not matched to a gene: 4. The V gene's germline CDR1 is SQVTM and CDR2 ANQGSEA. Only a few counts were recorded for this clonotype. Its target is not known. Sample-barcoded 5' priming and a J-beta primer mix drove a second PCR of about 6 to 12 cycles. Sequencing recovered at least 3 million CDR3-containing paired-end reads from each sample. MiXCR, applied by TCRdb to the 5' RACE reads, yields one record per CDR3 protein. The table has 1.2 million to 1.5 million distinct CDR3 sequences, approximately 63% seen once. The source material was blood. This TCR came from a man in his late teens or twenties in good health. The chain couples TRBV29-1 to TRBJ2-1, with TRBD2 matching over 7 bases. The CDR3 nucleotides read TGCAGCGTTGAGACTAGCCCTACCTACAATGAGCAGTTCTTC. Translated: CSVETSPTYNEQFF.